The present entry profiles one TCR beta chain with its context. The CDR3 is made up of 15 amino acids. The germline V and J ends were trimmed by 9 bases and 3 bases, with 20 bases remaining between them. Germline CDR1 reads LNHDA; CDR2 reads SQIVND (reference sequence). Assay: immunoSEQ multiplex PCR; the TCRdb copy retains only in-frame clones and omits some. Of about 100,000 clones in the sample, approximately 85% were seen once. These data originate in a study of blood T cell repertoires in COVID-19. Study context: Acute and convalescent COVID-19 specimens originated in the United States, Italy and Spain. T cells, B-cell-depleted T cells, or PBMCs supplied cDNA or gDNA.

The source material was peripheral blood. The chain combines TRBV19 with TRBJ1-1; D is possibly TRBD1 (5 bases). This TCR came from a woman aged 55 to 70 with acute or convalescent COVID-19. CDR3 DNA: TGTGCCAGCGCCCGGGGGGAGGCGGGTTACACTGAAGCTTTCTTT. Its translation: CASARGEAGYTEAFF.